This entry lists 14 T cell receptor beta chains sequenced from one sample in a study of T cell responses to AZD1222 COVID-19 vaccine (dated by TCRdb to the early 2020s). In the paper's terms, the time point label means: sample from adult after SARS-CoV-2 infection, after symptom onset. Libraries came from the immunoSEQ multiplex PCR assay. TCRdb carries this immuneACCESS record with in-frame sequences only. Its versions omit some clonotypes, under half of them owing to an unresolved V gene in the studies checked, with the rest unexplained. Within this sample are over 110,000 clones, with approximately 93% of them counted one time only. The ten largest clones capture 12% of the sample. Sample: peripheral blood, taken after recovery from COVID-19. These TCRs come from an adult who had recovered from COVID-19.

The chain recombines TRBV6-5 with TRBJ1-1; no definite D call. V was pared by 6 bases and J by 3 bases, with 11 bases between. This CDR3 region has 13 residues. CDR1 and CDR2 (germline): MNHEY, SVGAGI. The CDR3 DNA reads TGTGCCAGCAGGGACTCCTGGGACACTGAAGCTTTCTTT. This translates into CASRDSWDTEAFF.

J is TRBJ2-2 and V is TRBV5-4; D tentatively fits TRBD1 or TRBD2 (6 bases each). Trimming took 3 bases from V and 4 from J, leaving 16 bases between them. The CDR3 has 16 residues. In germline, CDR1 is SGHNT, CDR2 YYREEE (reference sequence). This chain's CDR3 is CASSSGTEGVTGELFF. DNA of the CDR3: TGTGCCAGCAGCTCGGGGACTGAGGGGGTCACCGGGGAGCTGTTTTTT.

CDR3 amino acids: CASSSLGQINQPQHF. For the CDR3, the DNA is TGTGCCAGCAGTTCCCTAGGACAGATCAATCAGCCCCAGCATTTT. The V and J genes are TRBV28 and TRBJ1-5; the D gene is possibly TRBD1 (6 bases). This CDR3 spans 15 amino acids. V gave up 4 bases and J gave up 3 bases, with 13 bases separating them. Per the germline V gene, CDR1 is MDHEN and CDR2 is SYDVKM.

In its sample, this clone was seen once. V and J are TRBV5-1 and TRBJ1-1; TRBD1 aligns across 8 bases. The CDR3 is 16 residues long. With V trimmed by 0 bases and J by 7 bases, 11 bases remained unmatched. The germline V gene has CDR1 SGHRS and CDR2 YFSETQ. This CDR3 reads CASSLAAPGQGDEAFF. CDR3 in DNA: TGCGCCAGCAGCTTGGCGGCTCCCGGACAGGGTGATGAAGCTTTCTTT.

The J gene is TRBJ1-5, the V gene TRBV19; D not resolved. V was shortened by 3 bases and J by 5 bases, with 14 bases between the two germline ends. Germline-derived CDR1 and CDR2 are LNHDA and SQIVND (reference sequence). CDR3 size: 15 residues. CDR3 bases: TGTGCCAGTAGTATGGCGGTTCGGAGGGATCAGCCCCAGCATTTT. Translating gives CASSMAVRRDQPQHF. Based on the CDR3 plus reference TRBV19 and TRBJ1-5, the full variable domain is DGGITQSPKYLFRKEGQNVTLSCEQNLNHDAMYWYRQDPGQGLRLIYYSQIVNDFQKGDIAEGYSVSREKKESFPLTVTSAQKNPTAFYLCASSMAVRRDQPQHFGDGTRLSIL.

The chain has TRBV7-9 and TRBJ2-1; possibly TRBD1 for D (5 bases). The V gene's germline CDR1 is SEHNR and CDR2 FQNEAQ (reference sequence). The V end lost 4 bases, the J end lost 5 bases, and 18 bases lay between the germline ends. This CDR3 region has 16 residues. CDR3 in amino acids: CASSSRDSRRNNEQFF. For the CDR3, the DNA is TGTGCCAGCAGCTCCCGAGACAGCCGTAGGAACAATGAGCAGTTCTTC.

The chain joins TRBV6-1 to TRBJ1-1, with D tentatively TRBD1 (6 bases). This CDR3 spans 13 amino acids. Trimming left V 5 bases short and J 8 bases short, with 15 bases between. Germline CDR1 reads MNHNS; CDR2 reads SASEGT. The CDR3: CASSWVGGGEAFF. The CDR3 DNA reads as TGTGCCAGCAGTTGGGTGGGGGGGGGCGAAGCTTTCTTT.

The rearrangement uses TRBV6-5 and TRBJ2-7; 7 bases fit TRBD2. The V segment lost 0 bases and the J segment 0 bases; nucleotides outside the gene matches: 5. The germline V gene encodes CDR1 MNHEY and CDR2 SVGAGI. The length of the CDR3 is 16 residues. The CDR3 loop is CASSYSGEGSSYEQYF. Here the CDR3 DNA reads TGTGCCAGCAGTTACTCGGGGGAGGGGAGCTCCTACGAGCAGTACTTC.

Written as DNA, the CDR3 is TGTGCCAGCAGCCGCGCTGGGGACCAAGAGACCCAGTACTTC. Amino acid sequence: CASSRAGDQETQYF. The gene calls are TRBV28 and TRBJ2-5; D is uncertain. This CDR3 comprises 14 residues. Germline values: CDR1 MDHEN, CDR2 SYDVKM. V was shortened by 6 bases and J by 0 bases, with 11 bases between the two germline ends.

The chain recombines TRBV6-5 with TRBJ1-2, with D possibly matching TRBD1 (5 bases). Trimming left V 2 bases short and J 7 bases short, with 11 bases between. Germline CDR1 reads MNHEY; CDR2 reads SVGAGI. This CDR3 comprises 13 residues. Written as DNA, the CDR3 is TGTGCCAGCAGTTACGGGGGAGCGGGTGGCTACACCTTC. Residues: CASSYGGAGGYTF.

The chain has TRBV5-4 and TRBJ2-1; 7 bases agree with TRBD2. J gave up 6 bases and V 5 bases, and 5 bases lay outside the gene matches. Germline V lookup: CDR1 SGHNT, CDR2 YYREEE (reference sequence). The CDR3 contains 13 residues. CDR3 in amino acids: CASRGTSANEQFF. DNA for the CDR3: TGTGCCAGCAGAGGAACTAGCGCCAATGAGCAGTTCTTC.

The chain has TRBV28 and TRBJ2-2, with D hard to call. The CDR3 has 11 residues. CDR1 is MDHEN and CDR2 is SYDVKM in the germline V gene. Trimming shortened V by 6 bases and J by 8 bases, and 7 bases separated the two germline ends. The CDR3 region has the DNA TGTGCCAGCAGGGCACCGGGGGAGCTGTTTTTT. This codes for CASRAPGELFF.

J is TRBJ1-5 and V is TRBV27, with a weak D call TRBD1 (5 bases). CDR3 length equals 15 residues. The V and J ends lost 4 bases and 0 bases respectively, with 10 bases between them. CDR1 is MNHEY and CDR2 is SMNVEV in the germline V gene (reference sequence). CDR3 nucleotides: TGTGCCAGCAGTTCGACAGAATATAGCAATCAGCCCCAGCATTTT. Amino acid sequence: CASSSTEYSNQPQHF.

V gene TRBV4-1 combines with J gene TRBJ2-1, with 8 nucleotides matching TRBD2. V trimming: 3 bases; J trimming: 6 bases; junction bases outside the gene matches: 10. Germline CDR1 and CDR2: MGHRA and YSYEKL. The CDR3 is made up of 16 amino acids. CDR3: CASSQTSGSGANEQFF. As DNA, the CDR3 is TGCGCCAGCAGCCAGACCAGCGGGAGTGGAGCCAATGAGCAGTTCTTC.